One and the same sample provided the 32 T cell receptor beta chains below, sequenced in a study of T cells in Graves' hyperthyroidism and ophthalmopathy (dated by TCRdb to the late 2010s). Library preparation was by multiplex PCR. The run used an Illumina HiSeq 2000. The TCR beta CDR3 regions were amplified from RNA transcripts. For the first round of RT-PCR on the TCR CDR3, the HTBI primer set was used together with the Qiagen OneStep RT-PCR kit. TCRdb applied fastp at Q25 and MiXCR to the public reads, then kept only in-frame beta chains. Identical CDR3 proteins give one entry, which carries the most common genes and DNA. This sample comprises 500,000 to 750,000 distinct CDR3 sequences, more than 15% of them detected only once. Under 8% of the sample lies in the top ten. The sequencing sample was made of blood. All receptors derive from a woman under 40 with Graves' hyperthyroidism.

This clonotype was seen ten or more times. The chain employs TRBV28 and TRBJ2-3; D gene uncertain. CDR1 is MDHEN and CDR2 is SYDVKM in the germline V gene. The CDR3 loop spans 14 amino acids. V lost 6 bases to trimming and J lost 2 bases, with 12 bases between them. CDR3 sequence (DNA): TGTGCCAGCAGCTACCCCCTTTCCACAGATACGCAGTATTTT. Translating it yields CASSYPLSTDTQYF. The whole variable domain, filled in from reference TRBV28 and TRBJ2-3, reads DVKVTQSSRYLVKRTGEKVFLECVQDMDHENMFWYRQDPGLGLRLIYFSYDVKMKEKGDIPEGYSVSREKKERFSLILESASTNQTSMYLCASSYPLSTDTQYFGPGTRLTVL.

This clonotype was detected a few times. V is TRBV30 and J is TRBJ2-7; 15 positions match TRBD2. The CDR3 loop spans 17 amino acids. The J segment lost 4 bases and the V segment lost 2 bases, leaving 9 bases of the junction unmatched. Per germline, CDR1 GTSNPN and CDR2 SVGIG (reference sequence). In DNA form, the CDR3 reads TGTGCCTGGAGTCCTGGGACTAGCGGGAGGAACAAATACGAGCAGTACTTC. Protein sequence: CAWSPGTSGRNKYEQYF.

Points on this clonotype: One end of the junction is discordant with germline, which a read error may explain. This chain uses TRBV5-1 with TRBJ2-1; D not resolved. The CDR3 is 14 amino acids. Germline-derived CDR1 and CDR2 are SGHRS and YFSETQ. Here the CDR3 reads CASSLVQEGNEQFF. The DNA of the CDR3 is TGTGCCAGCAGCTTAGTCCAGGAAGGCAATGAGCAGTTCTTC.

This clonotype was detected ten times or more. The chain carries TRBV11-2 and TRBJ2-7, with D tentatively TRBD1 (5 bases). V was pared by 6 bases and J by 0 bases, with 9 bases between. The germline V gene has CDR1 SGHAT and CDR2 FQNNGV. CDR3 length equals 13 residues. The CDR3 sequence is CASSLGRSYEQYF. The CDR3 nucleotides are TGTGCCAGCAGTTTGGGGCGCTCCTACGAGCAGTACTTC.

The chain has TRBV9 and TRBJ2-1; 14 positions match TRBD2. Germline V gene lookup returns CDR1 SGDLS and CDR2 YYNGEE. V gave up 3 bases and J gave up 2 bases; unmatched junction bases: 10. This CDR3 region has 19 residues. In DNA form, the CDR3 reads TGTGCCAGCAGCGAGGGACTAGCGGGAGCGCTTTTAACCTACAATGAGCAGTTCTTC. It specifies CASSEGLAGALLTYNEQFF.

This clonotype showed up many times. The chain combines TRBV20-1 with TRBJ2-3, with 10 bases matching TRBD2. With 3 bases clipped from V and 2 bases from J, the junction kept 8 bases outside the gene matches. There are 16 residues in the CDR3. The germline V gene has CDR1 DFQATT and CDR2 SNEGSKA (reference sequence). The CDR3 spells CSASQGAGGLTDTQYF. The CDR3 nucleotides read TGCAGTGCTAGTCAAGGAGCGGGAGGGCTCACAGATACGCAGTATTTT.

This clonotype was seen ten or more times. The genes are TRBV27 and TRBJ2-1; no clear D gene. The CDR3 has 14 residues. The germline CDR1 and CDR2 sequences are MNHEY and SMNVEV (reference sequence). Deletions cut 1 base from V and 9 bases from J, with 13 bases between. CDR3 coding DNA: TGTGCCAGCAGTTTATTTTTAGGGCGCGGTGAGCAGTTCTTC. This gives the protein CASSLFLGRGEQFF.

This clonotype was seen ten or more times. The rearrangement links TRBV24-1 to TRBJ2-1, with 10 bases lining up with TRBD2. The CDR3 totals 14 residues. CDR1 KGHDR and CDR2 SFDVKD come from the germline V gene. The junction had 6 bases not matched to a gene; V was cut back by 7 bases and J by 7 bases. CDR3 DNA sequence: TGTGCCACCAGCCTAGCGGGAGCATGGAATGAGCAGTTCTTC. Amino acid sequence: CATSLAGAWNEQFF.

This chain joins TRBV10-3 and TRBJ1-1, with TRBD1 identical over 8 bases. CDR3 length: 14 amino acids. From germline, CDR1 is ENHRY and CDR2 SYGVKD. Trimming removed 0 bases from V and 9 bases from J; junction bases left unmatched: 6. The CDR3 region is CAISESLTGGQAFF. Written as DNA, the CDR3 is TGTGCCATCAGTGAGTCGTTAACAGGGGGGCAAGCTTTCTTT.

Only a few counts were recorded for this clonotype. The chain is built from TRBV27 and TRBJ2-1, with TRBD1 as a possible D gene (6 bases). The CDR3 has 11 residues. Germline loops: CDR1 MNHEY, CDR2 SMNVEV (reference sequence). Trimming pared 8 bases from V and 14 bases from J, leaving 16 bases between. CDR3 DNA sequence: TGTGCCAGCTCAAAAGGGGCAGGGGAGTTCTTC. This codes for CASSKGAGEFF.

The V gene is TRBV6-4, the J gene TRBJ2-1, with 9 positions matching TRBD2. V shed 5 bases and J 3 bases; nucleotides not matched to a gene: 8. Germline-derived CDR1 and CDR2 are MRHNA and SNTAGT. The CDR3 has 16 amino acids. The CDR3 nucleotides are TGTGCCAGCAGTCCTTTAGCGGGAGTCGGCTACAATGAGCAGTTCTTC. Translating gives CASSPLAGVGYNEQFF.

The chain has TRBV30 and TRBJ1-2; D is unclear. The germline V and J ends were trimmed by 1 base and 4 bases, with 16 bases remaining between them. Germline V CDR1 and CDR2: GTSNPN, SVGIG (reference sequence). The CDR3 is 15 amino acids. The CDR3 region has the DNA TGTGCCTGGAGTGCGAGCTTGGCTCGGGCCTATGGCTACACCTTC. The encoded protein is CAWSASLARAYGYTF.

This clonotype has at least ten counts. The V and J genes are TRBV28 and TRBJ1-2, with a weak D call TRBD1 (5 bases). Germline V gene sequence: CDR1 MDHEN, CDR2 SYDVKM. The CDR3 extends over 12 amino acids. Trimming shortened V by 3 bases and J by 6 bases, and 8 bases separated the two germline ends. The CDR3 DNA reads TGTGCCAGCAGTTTTTCGGGGGATGGCTACACCTTC. This translates into CASSFSGDGYTF.

This clonotype has a handful of counts. The rearrangement joins TRBV9 to TRBJ2-2; TRBD2 matches 14 bases. The ends lost 3 bases at V and 7 bases at J; junction bases unmatched: 14. Germline CDR1 is SGDLS and CDR2 is YYNGEE. This CDR3 comprises 19 residues. The CDR3 here is CASSARLLNGLAGGGELFF. DNA of the CDR3: TGTGCCAGCAGCGCCCGACTCCTTAATGGACTAGCGGGAGGCGGGGAGCTGTTTTTT.

This clonotype was detected ten times or more. The chain links TRBV20-1 to TRBJ2-7, with TRBD2 matching over 10 bases. V lost 6 bases, J lost 2 bases, and 7 bases stayed unmatched. Germline CDR1 DFQATT, CDR2 SNEGSKA (reference sequence). The CDR3 has 14 amino acids. The CDR3 coding sequence is TGCAGTGCAAGTATAGCGGGAGGAACCTACGAGCAGTACTTC. It yields the protein CSASIAGGTYEQYF.

This clonotype was counted ten times or more. The rearrangement links TRBV3-1 to TRBJ2-1, with 7 bases identical to TRBD1. CDR1 LGHDT and CDR2 YNNKEL come from the germline V gene (reference sequence). The CDR3 sequence is 16 residues long. V shed 2 bases and J 6 bases; nucleotides not matched to a gene: 10. CDR3 sequence reads: CASSQRGLASSNEQFF. CDR3 nucleotide sequence: TGTGCCAGCAGCCAAAGGGGGCTAGCCTCGTCCAATGAGCAGTTCTTC.

The chain employs TRBV4-1 and TRBJ2-7; maybe TRBD1 (5 bases). The CDR3 runs 16 residues. Looked up from germline, CDR1 is MGHRA and CDR2 is YSYEKL. Trimming pared 0 bases from V and 2 bases from J, leaving 14 bases between. CDR3 loop: CASSQDQIGQTYEQYF. CDR3 coding DNA: TGCGCCAGCAGCCAAGATCAGATCGGACAAACCTACGAGCAGTACTTC.

The chain uses TRBV11-2 and TRBJ2-1; no reliable D call. The V gene's germline CDR1 is SGHAT and CDR2 FQNNGV. V lost 0 bases, J lost 4 bases, and 10 bases lay in between. The CDR3 is made up of 15 amino acids. CDR3 region: CASSLDQARYNEQFF. In nucleotides, the CDR3 is TGTGCCAGCAGCTTAGATCAGGCTCGGTACAATGAGCAGTTCTTC.

V usage is TRBV27 and J usage is TRBJ2-3, with D possibly TRBD1 on 7 matching bases. From germline, CDR1 is MNHEY and CDR2 SMNVEV (reference sequence). CDR3 length: 23 amino acids. Trimming stripped 5 bases from V and 3 bases from J, with 39 bases between. CDR3 sequence: CASSPRPDSIRREEGARTDTQYF. CDR3 nucleotide sequence: TGTGCCAGCAGTCCGAGACCAGACAGTATTCGGCGCGAGGAGGGGGCGAGAACAGATACGCAGTATTTT.

The sample holds many counts of this clonotype. The chain recombines TRBV12-3 or TRBV12-4 with TRBJ2-7; D call uncertain. The CDR3 covers 12 residues. V was shortened by 4 bases and J by 2 bases, with 6 bases between the two germline ends. The CDR3 DNA reads TGTGCCAGCAGTTATACCACCTACGAGCAGTACTTC. Amino acid sequence: CASSYTTYEQYF.

V and J are TRBV7-8 and TRBJ2-7, with 8 bases lining up with TRBD2. The V segment lost 5 bases and the J segment 3 bases; nucleotides outside the gene matches: 9. From germline, CDR1 is SGHVS and CDR2 FQNEAQ. The CDR3 contains 15 residues. CDR3 nucleotide sequence: TGTGCCAGCAGCCTCGCAACCGGGACTAGCTACGAGCAGTACTTC. Protein product: CASSLATGTSYEQYF.

This clonotype came up many times. The chain uses TRBV19 and TRBJ2-7; the D gene is possibly TRBD2 (6 bases). The germline V gene has CDR1 LNHDA and CDR2 SQIVND (reference sequence). V was trimmed by 5 bases and J by 5 bases, leaving 16 bases between them. This CDR3 comprises 14 residues. The CDR3 sequence: CASSDLAGSDEQYF. In DNA, the CDR3 is TGTGCCAGTAGTGACCTCGCGGGGTCGGACGAGCAGTACTTC.

This clonotype has ten or more counts. This chain connects TRBV6-1 to TRBJ2-3, with 8 bases aligning to TRBD2. The CDR3 sequence is 15 residues long. CDR1 and CDR2 from the germline V gene are MNHNS and SASEGT. V shed 7 bases and J 1 base; nucleotides not matched to a gene: 7. As DNA, the CDR3 is TGTGCCAGCATCCGAGCAGCGGGGGGCACAGATACGCAGTATTTT. It specifies CASIRAAGGTDTQYF.

This clonotype has more than one count but fewer than ten. V usage is TRBV3-1 and J usage is TRBJ1-4; maybe TRBD1 (6 bases). Germline-derived CDR1 and CDR2 are LGHDT and YNNKEL (reference sequence). The CDR3 runs to 18 residues. V gave up 2 bases and J gave up 2 bases, with 18 bases separating them. The CDR3 region is CASSQSPGGLRTNEKLFF. CDR3 DNA sequence: TGTGCCAGCAGCCAATCCCCCGGGGGGCTTCGGACTAATGAAAAACTGTTTTTT.

The chain has TRBV6-1 and TRBJ2-3; no firm D call. Trimming took 7 bases from V and 5 from J, leaving 10 bases between them. This CDR3 contains 12 residues. Germline V lookup: CDR1 MNHNS, CDR2 SASEGT. DNA of the CDR3: TGTGCCAGCACTAGAGGCCGAGATACGCAGTATTTT. Translated: CASTRGRDTQYF.

This clonotype was recorded at least ten times. For the CDR3, the DNA is TGTGCCTGGGAGGAGGGGATTAACGGGGAGCTGTTTTTT. Its translation: CAWEEGINGELFF. This chain connects TRBV30 to TRBJ2-2, with a possible D match to TRBD2 (6 bases). The V end was cut by 5 bases, the J end by 7 bases, with 14 bases between. In germline, CDR1 is GTSNPN, CDR2 SVGIG (reference sequence). There are 13 residues in the CDR3.

In its sample, this clonotype was seen many times. This rearrangement joins TRBV6-2 or TRBV6-3 to TRBJ2-1; 10 bases map to TRBD2. Germline V lookup: CDR1 MNHEY, CDR2 SVGEGT. The CDR3 sequence is 13 residues long. V shed 10 bases, J shed 4 bases, and the junction held 4 bases outside the gene matches. CDR3 sequence: CAIRTSGYNEQFF. The CDR3, as DNA: TGTGCCATCCGGACTAGCGGTTACAATGAGCAGTTCTTC.

In this sample, this clonotype turned up many times. The rearrangement uses TRBV27 and TRBJ2-3; 12 bases align to TRBD2. Germline lookup yields CDR1 MNHEY and CDR2 SMNVEV (reference sequence). V lost 6 bases, J lost 7 bases, and 11 bases stayed unmatched. The CDR3 is 16 residues long. Written as DNA, the CDR3 is TGTGCCAGCAGCCTACGGACTAGCGGGACGATAAATACGCAGTATTTT. It encodes CASSLRTSGTINTQYF.

This clonotype occurred many times. J is TRBJ2-5 and V is TRBV28, with D possibly matching TRBD1 (6 bases). Per germline, CDR1 MDHEN and CDR2 SYDVKM. The germline V and J ends were trimmed by 4 bases and 2 bases, with 14 bases remaining between them. CDR3 size: 15 residues. The CDR3 DNA is TGTGCCAGCAGTTCGGACAGCACTTTACAAGAGACCCAGTACTTC. It encodes CASSSDSTLQETQYF.

This clonotype was seen more than once but under ten times. This chain links TRBV11-2 with TRBJ2-7; 8 bases are a match to TRBD1. This CDR3 is 14 amino acids long. Germline V gene lookup returns CDR1 SGHAT and CDR2 FQNNGV. V lost 5 bases to trimming and J lost 6 bases; unmatched junction nucleotides: 9. DNA of the CDR3: TGTGCCAGCAGCGGCAGGGGGCAAAGGAGCGAGCAGTACTTC. Protein: CASSGRGQRSEQYF.

Many counts were recorded for this clonotype. The gene calls are TRBV20-1 and TRBJ2-7, with D tentatively TRBD1 or TRBD2 (5 bases each). Germline assignment: CDR1 DFQATT and CDR2 SNEGSKA (reference sequence). The CDR3 runs 14 residues. V lost 4 bases and J 4 bases, leaving 17 bases between the germline ends. Here the CDR3 reads CSAIGTPPRYEQYF. The CDR3 region has the DNA TGCAGTGCTATAGGGACGCCCCCCAGATACGAGCAGTACTTC.

At least ten counts were recorded for this clonotype. This chain links TRBV5-1 with TRBJ1-6; the D gene is possibly TRBD1 (6 bases). The CDR3 is 14 amino acids. The germline V gene has CDR1 SGHRS and CDR2 YFSETQ. V was cut by 5 bases and J by 7 bases, with 13 bases left in between. CDR3 sequence: CASSRQERNSPLHF. DNA for the CDR3: TGCGCCAGCAGTCGACAGGAACGAAATTCACCCCTCCACTTT.